This T cell receptor beta chain was sequenced during a study of blood T cell repertoires in COVID-19. Assay: immunoSEQ multiplex PCR; the TCRdb copy retains only in-frame clones and omits some. The profile shows about 46,000 clones, 80% to 90% of them singletons. The CDR3 contains 15 residues. Germline V lookup: CDR1 MNHEY, CDR2 SMNVEV (reference sequence). J was trimmed by 5 bases and V by 2 bases; bases with no gene match: 4. This clone was observed once. The V and J genes are TRBV27 and TRBJ2-2, with 8 positions matching TRBD1. The source of this sequence is a man in his fifties or sixties with acute or convalescent COVID-19. The source material was peripheral blood. This CDR3 is CASSLGQGETGELFF. In DNA form, the CDR3 reads TGTGCCAGCAGTTTAGGACAGGGTGAGACCGGGGAGCTGTTTTTT.